The 14 T cell receptor beta chains in this list originate from one sample, sequenced in a study of prognosis after radiotherapy for stage I lung cancer. Multiplex PCR in two rounds served to amplify TCR beta CDR3 from genomic DNA. Initially, in first-round PCR, primers specific to each TRBV and TRBJ gene were used. TCRdb ran MiXCR on the multiplex PCR reads and lists one entry per CDR3 protein. Of tens of thousands of distinct CDR3 sequences in the sample, around 48% are singletons; the top ten hold more than 15%. This specimen was PBMCs, taken before or after stereotactic body radiation therapy (not recorded which). The source of these receptors is a donor aged 50 or older with non-small cell lung cancer.

This clonotype turned up a few times. Relative to the germline gene, one junction end is altered; a read error may explain this. The chain combines TRBV12-3 or TRBV12-4 with TRBJ2-6; D is uncertain. CDR3 length: 13 residues. The CDR3, as DNA: TGTGCCAGCTGGCTCTCTGGTGCCAACGTCCTGACTTTC. Amino acid sequence: CASWLSGANVLTF.

The chain joins TRBV15 to TRBJ2-5, with 7 nucleotides matching TRBD1. Germline CDR1 LNHNV, CDR2 YYDKDF (reference sequence). V lost 4 bases, J lost 8 bases, and 13 bases stayed unmatched. This CDR3 comprises 15 residues. CDR3 in DNA: TGTGCCACCAGCACGATGGACAGGACCGGTCATACCCAGTACTTC. Amino acids: CATSTMDRTGHTQYF. Full variable domain (remainder filled in from reference TRBV15 and TRBJ2-5): DAMVIQNPRYQVTQFGKPVTLSCSQTLNHNVMYWYQQKSSQAPKLLFHYYDKDFNNEADTPDNFQSRRPNTSFCFLDIRSPGLGDTAMYLCATSTMDRTGHTQYFGPGTRLLVL.

This clonotype was seen repeatedly, ten times or more. An end of the junction does not agree with germline; a read error may underlie this. This chain joins TRBV7-8 and TRBJ1-5; possible D gene TRBD1, 6 bases. Germline-derived CDR1 and CDR2 are SGHVS and FQNEAQ. The length of the CDR3 is 16 residues. CDR3 DNA: TGTGCCAGCAGCCTAGGGACATACCTTAGCGATCAGCCCCAGCATTTT. Amino acids: CASSLGTYLSDQPQHF.

This clonotype was counted at least ten times. The CDR3 loop is CASSIGEGRWWTSSYNEQFF. DNA for the CDR3: TGTGCCAGTAGTATCGGCGAGGGGAGGTGGTGGACGAGCTCCTACAATGAGCAGTTCTTC. V usage is TRBV19 and J usage is TRBJ2-1, with a weak D call TRBD2 (6 bases). From germline, CDR1 is LNHDA and CDR2 SQIVND (reference sequence). The CDR3 contains 20 residues. The germline V and J ends were trimmed by 3 bases and 0 bases, with 24 bases remaining between them.

This clonotype was detected many times. J is TRBJ1-2 and V is TRBV10-3, with 8 bases matching TRBD1. The CDR3 length is 14 residues. The ends lost 3 bases at V and 5 bases at J; junction bases unmatched: 5. CDR1 is ENHRY, CDR2 SYGVKD, per germline. The CDR3 spells CAISDTQGAYGYTF. CDR3 in DNA: TGTGCCATCAGTGATACTCAGGGGGCTTATGGCTACACCTTC.

This clonotype was counted once. The chain links TRBV6-2 or TRBV6-3 to TRBJ1-1; 10 nucleotides match TRBD1. CDR3 length: 14 amino acids. Germline loops: CDR1 MNHEY, CDR2 SVGEGT. With V trimmed by 5 bases and J by 9 bases, 9 bases remained unmatched. Here the CDR3 DNA reads TGTGCCAGCAGTGAATCCGGACAGGGGGGCAAAGCTTTCTTT. Translation: CASSESGQGGKAFF.

This chain links TRBV20-1 with TRBJ2-7; the D is unclear. The length of the CDR3 is 14 residues. Germline-derived CDR1 and CDR2 are DFQATT and SNEGSKA (reference sequence). Trimming shortened V by 3 bases and J by 3 bases, and 15 bases separated the two germline ends. The CDR3 region has the DNA TGCAGTGCTAGTCGACTTCAATTGGGCTACGAGCAGTACTTC. Translated: CSASRLQLGYEQYF.

There are a few counts of this clonotype. Since a far larger clone is one base different, this is likely a read error. This rearrangement joins TRBV6-1 to TRBJ2-1; possible D gene TRBD2, 5 bases. V dropped 3 bases and J dropped 12 bases, with 9 bases sitting between them. In germline, CDR1 is MNHNS, CDR2 SASEGT. The CDR3 length is 11 residues. CDR3 in amino acids: CASSDGMVQFF. CDR3 in DNA: TGTGCCAGCAGTGACGGGATGGTGCAGTTCTTC.

The chain recombines TRBV27 with TRBJ2-2; 8 bases are a match to TRBD2. The V segment lost 10 bases and the J segment 4 bases; nucleotides outside the gene matches: 11. Germline-derived CDR1 and CDR2 are MNHEY and SMNVEV (reference sequence). CDR3 size: 15 residues. This chain's CDR3 is CAITLAGFGTGELFF. The CDR3 nucleotides are TGTGCCATCACCCTAGCGGGTTTTGGCACCGGGGAGCTGTTTTTT.

In this sample, this clonotype turned up many times. The chain couples TRBV30 to TRBJ2-2; D might be TRBD1 (5 bases). V was pared by 7 bases and J by 5 bases, with 14 bases between. Germline CDR1 reads GTSNPN; CDR2 reads SVGIG (reference sequence). CDR3 length: 13 amino acids. The CDR3 here is CASNRKGTGELFF. Here the CDR3 DNA reads TGTGCCTCTAACAGGAAGGGGACCGGGGAGCTGTTTTTT. The whole variable domain, filled in from reference TRBV30 and TRBJ2-2, reads SQTIHQWPATLVQPVGSPLSLECTVEGTSNPNLYWYRQAAGRGLQLLFYSVGIGQISSEVPQNLSASRPQDRQFILSSKKLLLSDSGFYLCASNRKGTGELFFGEGSRLTVL.

A word on this clonotype: A much bigger clone sits one base away, suggesting this may be a read error. The chain recombines TRBV24-1 with TRBJ1-1, with a possible D match to TRBD1 (5 bases). The CDR3 has 12 residues. Germline lookup yields CDR1 KGHDR and CDR2 SFDVKD. CDR3 nucleotide sequence: TGTGCCACCAGTGACCCGGACACTGGAGCTTTCTTT. Residues: CATSDPDTGAFF.

This clonotype was recorded only once. A far more abundant clone sits one base away, making this likely a read error. The chain joins TRBV6-2 or TRBV6-3 to TRBJ2-3; possible D gene TRBD2, 6 bases. The germline V gene has CDR1 MNHEY and CDR2 SVGEGT. V gave up 5 bases and J gave up 4 bases, with 13 bases separating them. CDR3 length: 14 residues. DNA for the CDR3: TGTGCCAGCAGTGAAGGGATAGCGGCAGATACGCAGTATTTT. Protein: CASSEGIAADTQYF.

Points on this clonotype: With a far larger clone one base away, a read error is the likely cause. J is TRBJ1-1 and V is TRBV5-1; D gene ambiguous. The CDR3 is 17 residues long. CDR1 and CDR2 (germline): SGHRS, YFSETQ. CDR3 in amino acids: CASSPDSAVVVNTEAFF. The CDR3 DNA is TGTGCCAGCAGCCCGGACTCGGCAGTGGTGGTGAACACTGAAGCTTTCTTT.

The rearrangement joins TRBV5-1 to TRBJ2-1; D is uncertain. The CDR3 loop spans 14 amino acids. From germline, CDR1 is SGHRS and CDR2 YFSETQ. With 4 bases removed from V and 9 bases from J, the gap between germline ends came to 17 bases. In DNA, the CDR3 is TGCGCCAGCAGCCCTTCCCAGCAGTCGGGTGAGCAGTTCTTC. Encoded protein: CASSPSQQSGEQFF.